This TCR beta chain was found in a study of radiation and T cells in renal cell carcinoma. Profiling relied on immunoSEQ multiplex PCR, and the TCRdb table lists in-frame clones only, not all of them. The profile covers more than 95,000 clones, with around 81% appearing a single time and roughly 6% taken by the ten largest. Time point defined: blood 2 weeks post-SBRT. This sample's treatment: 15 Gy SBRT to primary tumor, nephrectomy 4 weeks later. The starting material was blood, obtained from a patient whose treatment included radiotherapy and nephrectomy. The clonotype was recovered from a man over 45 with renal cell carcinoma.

The CDR3 sequence: CASSPPGQEVYEQYF. The CDR3 DNA sequence: TGTGCCAGCAGCCCTCCGGGACAGGAAGTTTACGAGCAGTACTTC. The chain carries TRBV7-2 and TRBJ2-7; 8 positions agree with TRBD1. With V trimmed by 5 bases and J by 4 bases, 10 bases remained unmatched. The V gene's germline CDR1 is SGHTA and CDR2 FQGNSA. There are 15 residues in the CDR3.